These T cell receptor beta chains were read from a single sample in a study of T-cell memory formation after mild COVID-19. Using its own MiXCR run on the 5' RACE reads, TCRdb lists one record per CDR3 protein. The sample records roughly 320,000 distinct CDR3 sequences, approximately 29% being singletons. The sample was PBMCs or a T cell subset sorted from them (not recorded which). Source of these receptors: an adult woman who had mild COVID-19 (a few samples of this study predate the infection). Cell type and time point are not known. Both conserved end residues are part of each CDR3. Each record gives: D gene, V gene, clone size, J gene, CDR3 DNA, CDR3 protein. A D gene is named only where the DNA matches it firmly. Clone size is given for some rows only: seen once, a few or many times, or a class if the clone is expanded.

.	TRBV5-1	.	TRBJ2-1	TGCGCCAGCAGTAAGGTGGCGGTCTACAATGAGCAGTTCTTC	CASSKVAVYNEQFF
.	TRBV4-1	few	TRBJ1-3	TGCGCCAGCAGTGAGCTATCCCTCTCTGGAAACACCATATATTTT	CASSELSLSGNTIYF
.	TRBV5-1	few	TRBJ2-1	TGCGCCAGCAGCTTGTACGCTAGCGTGACAGATGAGCAGTTCTTC	CASSLYASVTDEQFF
TRBD1	TRBV6-1	.	TRBJ2-7	TGTGCCAGCAGTGACAGGGGGAAAGGTGACGAGCAGTACTTC	CASSDRGKGDEQYF
TRBD1	TRBV5-1	.	TRBJ1-6	TGCGCCAGCAGCTTGGTGGGACAGGGGGCTAATTCACCCCTCCACTTT	CASSLVGQGANSPLHF
TRBD1	TRBV12-3/TRBV12-4	few	TRBJ2-7	TGTGCCAGCAGTCTCCACAGGGGCTACGAGCAGTACTTC	CASSLHRGYEQYF
TRBD2	TRBV7-3	few	TRBJ2-1	TGTGCCAGCAGCCCTAAAGCGGGGGGGCGAGACGGTGAGCAGTTCTTC	CASSPKAGGRDGEQFF
.	TRBV7-2	.	TRBJ2-4	TGTGCCAGCAGCTTAGGCTGGGCTACGCAAAACATTCAGTACTTC	CASSLGWATQNIQYF
.	TRBV12-3/TRBV12-4	many	TRBJ1-1	TGTGCCAGCAGCCCCGGACAGTTGAACACTGAAGCTTTCTTT	CASSPGQLNTEAFF
TRBD1	TRBV30	.	TRBJ1-4	TGTGCCTGGAGAAAGGACAGGGGGCGGACGGCGACTAATGAAAAACTGTTTTTT	CAWRKDRGRTATNEKLFF
.	TRBV27	.	TRBJ2-3	TGTGCCAGCAGTACAGGTTACATCGGCACAGATACGCAGTATTTT	CASSTGYIGTDTQYF
TRBD1	TRBV7-7	.	TRBJ2-1	TGTGCCAGCAGCCAGGACAGGGTGAATGAGCAGTTCTTC	CASSQDRVNEQFF
TRBD1	TRBV7-2	few	TRBJ1-4	TGTGCCAGCAGCCTACAGGGGGCAGAAGAAAAACTGTTTTTT	CASSLQGAEEKLFF
TRBD1	TRBV19	few	TRBJ2-2	TGTGCCAGTAGTAGCCGGGACAGGGGCCTGCTGAACACCGGGGAGCTGTTTTTT	CASSSRDRGLLNTGELFF
.	TRBV29-1	.	TRBJ1-5	TGCAGCGTTGAAGATGTGGGGACTCGGCCCCAGCATTTT	CSVEDVGTRPQHF
TRBD2	TRBV20-1	.	TRBJ2-3	TGCAGTGCCCAGGGACTAGCGGGGTCCACAGATACGCAGTATTTT	CSAQGLAGSTDTQYF